This T cell receptor (beta chain) was retrieved from a study of blood T cell repertoires in COVID-19. In the study overall: The United States, Italy and Spain provided the acute and convalescent COVID-19 samples. PBMCs, B-cell-depleted T cells, or T cells provided the cDNA or gDNA that made up the material.

This clone was seen more than once but under ten times. There are 15 residues in the CDR3. Germline CDR1 reads MDHEN; CDR2 reads SYDVKM. Trimming took 4 bases from V and 4 from J; bases not matched to a gene: 4. Measured with immunoSEQ multiplex PCR; TCRdb has only the in-frame clones, and not every one. The data show around 120,000 clones, around 66% seen once. The sequence came from a man older than 75 with acute or convalescent COVID-19. The sequenced sample was peripheral blood. This sequence joins TRBV28 and TRBJ1-4; 9 bases are a match to TRBD1. Written as DNA, the CDR3 is TGTGCCAGCAGTTCCCCGGGACAGGGTAATGAAAAACTGTTTTTT. This translates into CASSSPGQGNEKLFF.